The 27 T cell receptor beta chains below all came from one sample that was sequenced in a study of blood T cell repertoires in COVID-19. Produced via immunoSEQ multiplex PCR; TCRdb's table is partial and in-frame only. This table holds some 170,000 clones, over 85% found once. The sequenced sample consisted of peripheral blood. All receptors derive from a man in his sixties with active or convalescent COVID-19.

The CDR3 reads CASSPDFYEQYF. The CDR3 DNA reads as TGTGCCAGCTCACCCGACTTTTACGAGCAGTACTTC. The chain has TRBV18 and TRBJ2-7; D is uncertain. The V gene lost 3 bases and the J gene lost 4 bases, with 7 bases spanning the gap. This CDR3 has 12 amino acids. The germline V gene has CDR1 KGHSH and CDR2 LQKENI.

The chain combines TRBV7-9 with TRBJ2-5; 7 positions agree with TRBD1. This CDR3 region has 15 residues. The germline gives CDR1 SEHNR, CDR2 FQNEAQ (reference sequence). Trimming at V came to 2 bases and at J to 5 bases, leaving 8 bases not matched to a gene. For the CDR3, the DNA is TGTGCCAGCAGCTTAACGACAGGGCTTGGGGAGACCCAGTACTTC. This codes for CASSLTTGLGETQYF.

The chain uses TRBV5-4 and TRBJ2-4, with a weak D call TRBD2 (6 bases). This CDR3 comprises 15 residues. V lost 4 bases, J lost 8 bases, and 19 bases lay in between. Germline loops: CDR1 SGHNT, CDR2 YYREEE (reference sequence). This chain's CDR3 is CASSLGRGTRDIQYF. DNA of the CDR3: TGTGCCAGCAGCCTGGGCCGGGGGACCCGGGACATTCAGTACTTC.

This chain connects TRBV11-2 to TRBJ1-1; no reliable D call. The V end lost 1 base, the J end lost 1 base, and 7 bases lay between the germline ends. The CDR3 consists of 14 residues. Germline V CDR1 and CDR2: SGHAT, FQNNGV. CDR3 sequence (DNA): TGTGCCAGCAGCTTAGCGGGGAGGAACACTGAAGCTTTCTTT. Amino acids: CASSLAGRNTEAFF.

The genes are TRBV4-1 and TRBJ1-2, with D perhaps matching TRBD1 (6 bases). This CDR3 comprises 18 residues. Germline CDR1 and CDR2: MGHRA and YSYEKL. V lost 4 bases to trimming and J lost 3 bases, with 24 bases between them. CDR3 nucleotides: TGCGCCAGCAGCCGCCGAAAGAATACAGGGCCCAGTGACTATGGCTACACCTTC. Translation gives CASSRRKNTGPSDYGYTF.

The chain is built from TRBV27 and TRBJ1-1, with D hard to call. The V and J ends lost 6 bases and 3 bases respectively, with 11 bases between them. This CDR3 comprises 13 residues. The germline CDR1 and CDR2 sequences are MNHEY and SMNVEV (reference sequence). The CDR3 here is CASSLGPYTEAFF. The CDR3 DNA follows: TGTGCCAGCAGCCTGGGCCCATACACTGAAGCTTTCTTT.

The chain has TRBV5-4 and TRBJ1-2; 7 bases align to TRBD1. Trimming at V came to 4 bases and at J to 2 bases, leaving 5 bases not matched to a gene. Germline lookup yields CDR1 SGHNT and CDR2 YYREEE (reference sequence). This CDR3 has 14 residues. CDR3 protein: CASSPAGQNYGYTF. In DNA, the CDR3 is TGTGCCAGCAGCCCGGCGGGACAGAACTATGGCTACACCTTC.

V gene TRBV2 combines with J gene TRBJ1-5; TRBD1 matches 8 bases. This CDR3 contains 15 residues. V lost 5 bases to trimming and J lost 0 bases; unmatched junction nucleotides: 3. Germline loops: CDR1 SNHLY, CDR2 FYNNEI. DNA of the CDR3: TGTGCCAGCAGTCGACAGGGGCTTAGCAATCAGCCCCAGCATTTT. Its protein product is CASSRQGLSNQPQHF.

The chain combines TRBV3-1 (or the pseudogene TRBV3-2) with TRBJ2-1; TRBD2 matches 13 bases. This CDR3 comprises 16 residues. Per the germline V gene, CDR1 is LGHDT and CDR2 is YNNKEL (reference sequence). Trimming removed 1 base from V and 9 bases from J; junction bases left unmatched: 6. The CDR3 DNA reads TGTGCCAGCAGCCAAGTAAGGGGACTAGCGGGATTTGAGCAGTTCTTC. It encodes CASSQVRGLAGFEQFF.

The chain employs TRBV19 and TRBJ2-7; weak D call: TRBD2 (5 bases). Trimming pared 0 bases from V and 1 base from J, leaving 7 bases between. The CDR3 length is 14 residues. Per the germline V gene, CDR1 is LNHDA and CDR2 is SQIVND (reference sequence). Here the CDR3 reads CASSIDGVSYEQYF. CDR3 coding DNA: TGTGCCAGTAGTATAGACGGGGTATCCTACGAGCAGTACTTC.

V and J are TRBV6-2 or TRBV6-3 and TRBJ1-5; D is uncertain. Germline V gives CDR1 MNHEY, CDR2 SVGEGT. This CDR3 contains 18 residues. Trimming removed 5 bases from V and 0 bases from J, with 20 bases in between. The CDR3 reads CASSGTNRRLFSNQPQHF. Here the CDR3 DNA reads TGTGCCAGCAGTGGAACAAATCGCCGACTGTTTAGCAATCAGCCCCAGCATTTT.

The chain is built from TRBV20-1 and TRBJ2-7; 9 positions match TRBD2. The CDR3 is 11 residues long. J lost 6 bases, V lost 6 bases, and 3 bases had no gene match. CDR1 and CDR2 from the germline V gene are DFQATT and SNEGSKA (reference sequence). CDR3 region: CSAFSGGEQYF. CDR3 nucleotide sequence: TGCAGTGCGTTTAGCGGGGGCGAGCAGTACTTC.

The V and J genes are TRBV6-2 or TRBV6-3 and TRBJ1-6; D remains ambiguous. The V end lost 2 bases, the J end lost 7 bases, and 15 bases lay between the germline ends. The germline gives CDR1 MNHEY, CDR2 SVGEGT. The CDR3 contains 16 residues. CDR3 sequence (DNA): TGTGCCAGCAGTTACAGCACCCTGGAGCTGAATTCACCCCTCCACTTT. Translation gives CASSYSTLELNSPLHF.

The CDR3 is CASSQAPTGDYEQYF. The CDR3 region has the DNA TGCGCCAGCAGCCAAGCACCAACAGGGGACTACGAGCAGTACTTC. The chain joins TRBV4-1 to TRBJ2-7; 7 bases fit TRBD1. CDR3 size: 15 residues. The V segment lost 1 base and the J segment 3 bases; nucleotides outside the gene matches: 6. CDR1 MGHRA and CDR2 YSYEKL come from the germline V gene.

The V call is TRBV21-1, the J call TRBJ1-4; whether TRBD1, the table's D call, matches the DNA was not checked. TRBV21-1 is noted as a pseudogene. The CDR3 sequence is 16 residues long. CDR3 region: CASSNFAGWFNEKLFF. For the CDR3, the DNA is TGTGCCAGCAGCAACTTCGCAGGGTGGTTTAATGAAAAACTGTTTTTT.

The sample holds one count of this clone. As DNA, the CDR3 is TGCAGCGCTAATAAACAGGGAAGTGTGGGCAACACCTTC. Encoded protein: CSANKQGSVGNTF. The chain is built from TRBV29-1 and TRBJ1-2, with D possibly being TRBD1 (6 bases). V lost 7 bases and J lost 12, with 24 bases in between. This CDR3 spans 13 amino acids. Germline V gives CDR1 SQVTM, CDR2 ANQGSEA.

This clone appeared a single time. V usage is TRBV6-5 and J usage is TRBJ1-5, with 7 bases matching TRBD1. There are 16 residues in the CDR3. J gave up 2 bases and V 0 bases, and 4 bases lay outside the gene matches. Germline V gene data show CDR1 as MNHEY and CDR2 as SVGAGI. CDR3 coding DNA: TGTGCCAGCAGTTACTCGGGGCAGGGGGGCAATCAGCCCCAGCATTTT. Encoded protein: CASSYSGQGGNQPQHF.

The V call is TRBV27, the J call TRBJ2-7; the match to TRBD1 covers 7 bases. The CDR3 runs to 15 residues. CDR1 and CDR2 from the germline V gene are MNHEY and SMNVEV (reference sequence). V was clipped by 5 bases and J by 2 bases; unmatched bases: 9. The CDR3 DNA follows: TGTGCCAGCAGTGTTCGGGGACAGCTACCCTACGAGCAGTACTTC. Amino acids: CASSVRGQLPYEQYF.

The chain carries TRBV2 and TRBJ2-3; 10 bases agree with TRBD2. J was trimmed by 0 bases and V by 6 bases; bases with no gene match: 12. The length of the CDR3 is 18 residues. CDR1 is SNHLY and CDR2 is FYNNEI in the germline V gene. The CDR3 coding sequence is TGTGCCAGCAGCCCCAAGCGGGGGGGGCTGTGGAGCACAGATACGCAGTATTTT. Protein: CASSPKRGGLWSTDTQYF.

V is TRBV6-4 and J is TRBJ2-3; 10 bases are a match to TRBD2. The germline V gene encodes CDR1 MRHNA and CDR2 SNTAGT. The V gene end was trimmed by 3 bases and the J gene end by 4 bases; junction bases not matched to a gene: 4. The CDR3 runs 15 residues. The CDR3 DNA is TGTGCCAGCAGTGAACAAGCGGGGGGGGCAGATACGCAGTATTTT. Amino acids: CASSEQAGGADTQYF.

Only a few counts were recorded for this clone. The CDR3: CASSTGEQPQHF. CDR3 sequence (DNA): TGTGCCAGCAGTACAGGGGAGCAGCCCCAGCATTTT. The chain carries TRBV12-3 or TRBV12-4 and TRBJ1-5, with TRBD1 identical over 7 bases. Unmatched junction bases numbered 2, after V lost 5 bases and J lost 7 bases. The CDR3 is made up of 12 amino acids.

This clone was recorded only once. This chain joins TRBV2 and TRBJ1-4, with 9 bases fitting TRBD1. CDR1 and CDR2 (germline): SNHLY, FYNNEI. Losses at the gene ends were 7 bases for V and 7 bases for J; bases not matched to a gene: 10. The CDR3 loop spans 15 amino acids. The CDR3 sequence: CASMPTWTGAEKLFF. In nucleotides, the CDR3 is TGTGCCAGCATGCCCACCTGGACAGGGGCTGAAAAACTGTTTTTT. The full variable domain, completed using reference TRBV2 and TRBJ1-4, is EPEVTQTPSHQVTQMGQEVILRCVPISNHLYFYWYRQILGQKVEFLVSFYNNEISEKSEIFDDQFSVERPDGSNFTLKIRSTKLEDSAMYFCASMPTWTGAEKLFFGSGTQLSVL.

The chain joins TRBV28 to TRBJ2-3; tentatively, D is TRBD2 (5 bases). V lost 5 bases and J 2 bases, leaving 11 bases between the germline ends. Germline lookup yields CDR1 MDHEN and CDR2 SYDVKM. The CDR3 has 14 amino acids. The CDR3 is CASSLTGSTDTQYF. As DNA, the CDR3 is TGTGCCAGCAGTCTCACGGGGTCCACAGATACGCAGTATTTT. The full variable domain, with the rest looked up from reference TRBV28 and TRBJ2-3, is DVKVTQSSRYLVKRTGEKVFLECVQDMDHENMFWYRQDPGLGLRLIYFSYDVKMKEKGDIPEGYSVSREKKERFSLILESASTNQTSMYLCASSLTGSTDTQYFGPGTRLTVL.

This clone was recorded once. CDR3 sequence (DNA): TGTGCCAGTAGTGCCCAGGGGTGGGAAAACAATGAGCAGTTCTTC. This encodes CASSAQGWENNEQFF. This rearrangement joins TRBV19 to TRBJ2-1; possible D gene TRBD1, 6 bases. CDR1 LNHDA and CDR2 SQIVND come from the germline V gene (reference sequence). The CDR3 contains 15 residues. The V gene lost 5 bases and the J gene lost 5 bases, with 16 bases spanning the gap. Using reference TRBV19 and TRBJ2-1 for the parts outside the CDR3, the full variable domain is DGGITQSPKYLFRKEGQNVTLSCEQNLNHDAMYWYRQDPGQGLRLIYYSQIVNDFQKGDIAEGYSVSREKKESFPLTVTSAQKNPTAFYLCASSAQGWENNEQFFGPGTRLTVL.

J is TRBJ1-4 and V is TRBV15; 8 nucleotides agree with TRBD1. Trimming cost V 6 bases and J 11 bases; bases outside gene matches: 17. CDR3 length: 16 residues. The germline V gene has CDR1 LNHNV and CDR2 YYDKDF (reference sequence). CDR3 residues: CATSKHQRAGQVKLFF. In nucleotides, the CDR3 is TGTGCCACCAGTAAACACCAGAGAGCGGGACAGGTTAAACTGTTTTTT.

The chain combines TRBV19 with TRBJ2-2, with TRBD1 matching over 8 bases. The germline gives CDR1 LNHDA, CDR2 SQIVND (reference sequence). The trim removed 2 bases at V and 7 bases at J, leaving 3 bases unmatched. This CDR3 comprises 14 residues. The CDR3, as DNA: TGTGCCAGTAGTATACAGGGGGCTGGCGGGGAGCTGTTTTTT. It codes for CASSIQGAGGELFF.

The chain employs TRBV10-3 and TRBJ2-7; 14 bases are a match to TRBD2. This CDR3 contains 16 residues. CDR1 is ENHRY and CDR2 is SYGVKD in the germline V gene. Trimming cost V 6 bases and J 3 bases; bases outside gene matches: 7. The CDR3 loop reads CAISNTGTSGSYEQYF. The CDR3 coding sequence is TGTGCCATCAGCAATACCGGGACTAGCGGGAGCTACGAGCAGTACTTC.